In its sample, the clone carrying this T cell receptor (beta chain) was seen many times. Its antigen is unknown. All unsorted peripheral T cells were captured because whole blood was used without fractionation. Donors were HIV-infected adults who had not yet started antiretroviral therapy but were about to begin. The CDR3 spans 15 residues. V shed 2 bases and J shed 7 bases, with 12 bases lying between them. The germline gives CDR1 SGHDN, CDR2 FVKESK. The data belong to a study of HIV-infected patients and healthy controls. Study as a whole: CD4 counts in 14 of 16 patients increased modestly yet significantly but stayed below normal. Broader study findings: Untreated HIV+ repertoires had roughly threefold fewer distinct CDR3s and lower Shannon diversity than healthy controls. Donor HLA types were not determined in the study.

Reverse transcription used about 500 ng RNA and constant-region primers for alpha and beta. Each of the alpha and beta chains got its own library through chain-specific third strand synthesis with indices. TCRdb reanalysed the 5' RACE reads using MiXCR and keeps one entry per CDR3 protein. The sample lists some 12,000 distinct CDR3 sequences, 9.3% occurring once. This chain connects TRBV14 to TRBJ1-6; no clear D. The TCR sequence derives from an adult with HIV infection. The donor label of this sample is uncertain. Sequences were derived from blood, sampled before antiretroviral therapy. The DNA for the CDR3 is TGTGCCAGCAGCCAAACCCGAGGCCAGAATTCACCCCTCCACTTT. Residues: CASSQTRGQNSPLHF. Supplemented by reference TRBV14 and TRBJ1-6, the full variable domain reads EAGVTQFPSHSVIEKGQTVTLRCDPISGHDNLYWYRRVMGKEIKFLLHFVKESKQDESGMPNNRFLAERTGGTYSTLKVQPAELEDSGVYFCASSQTRGQNSPLHFGNGTRLTVT.